Below, 25 T cell receptor beta chains from the same sample are listed, as sequenced in a study of cytomegalovirus exposure and HLA in healthy donors. The study ran its PCR with 60 Vbeta and 13 Jbeta primers. This table comes from immunoSEQ multiplex PCR, and its TCRdb copy is limited to in-frame clones, with some not included. The sample includes 130,000 to 150,000 clones, about 75% seen only once; the top ten take 0.5% to 0.85%. The sequencing input was PBMCs. Receptor source: a male donor in good health and CMV-seronegative.

V gene TRBV4-1 combines with J gene TRBJ1-1, with a tentative D call TRBD1 (5 bases). CDR1 and CDR2 (germline): MGHRA, YSYEKL. V lost 1 base and J 4 bases, leaving 13 bases between the germline ends. This CDR3 region has 15 residues. The chain's CDR3 is CASSQGVREGTEAFF. CDR3 nucleotide sequence: TGCGCCAGCAGCCAAGGAGTCAGGGAGGGCACTGAAGCTTTCTTT.

In nucleotides, the CDR3 is TGCGCCAGCAGCGCGACCGGGACTGGGCTCTACGAGCAGTACTTC. This sequence encodes CASSATGTGLYEQYF. The V and J genes are TRBV5-1 and TRBJ2-7; weak D call: TRBD2 (6 bases). Germline V gene sequence: CDR1 SGHRS, CDR2 YFSETQ. This CDR3 has 15 amino acids. V shed 4 bases and J shed 3 bases, with 17 bases lying between them. The full variable domain, with the rest looked up from reference TRBV5-1 and TRBJ2-7, is KAGVTQTPRYLIKTRGQQVTLSCSPISGHRSVSWYQQTPGQGLQFLFEYFSETQRNKGNFPGRFSGRQFSNSRSEMNVSTLELGDSALYLCASSATGTGLYEQYFGPGTRLTVT.

The chain joins TRBV30 to TRBJ1-5; 7 bases map to TRBD1. The V gene's germline CDR1 is GTSNPN and CDR2 SVGIG (reference sequence). The V gene end was trimmed by 0 bases and the J gene end by 4 bases; junction bases not matched to a gene: 6. The CDR3 runs 15 residues. CDR3 in DNA: TGTGCCTGGAGTGTAGGCCGACAGGGTAATCAGCCCCAGCATTTT. It codes for CAWSVGRQGNQPQHF.

The chain is built from TRBV5-1 and TRBJ2-5, with 9 bases fitting TRBD2. The ends lost 0 bases at V and 0 bases at J; junction bases unmatched: 6. CDR3 length equals 17 residues. The germline CDR1 and CDR2 sequences are SGHRS and YFSETQ. CDR3 coding DNA: TGCGCCAGCAGCTTGGCCCTAGCGGGGCCCTACCAAGAGACCCAGTACTTC. Translating it yields CASSLALAGPYQETQYF. Based on the CDR3 plus reference TRBV5-1 and TRBJ2-5, the full variable domain is KAGVTQTPRYLIKTRGQQVTLSCSPISGHRSVSWYQQTPGQGLQFLFEYFSETQRNKGNFPGRFSGRQFSNSRSEMNVSTLELGDSALYLCASSLALAGPYQETQYFGPGTRLLVL.

V gene TRBV4-2 combines with J gene TRBJ2-3; TRBD2 matches at 16 bases. V lost 2 bases, J lost 0 bases, and 5 bases stayed unmatched. CDR3 length: 19 residues. The germline V gene has CDR1 LGHNA and CDR2 YNFKEQ. The CDR3: CASSQSGTSGRGSTDTQYF. The CDR3 nucleotides are TGTGCCAGCAGCCAATCCGGGACTAGCGGGAGGGGTAGCACAGATACGCAGTATTTT.

The V call is TRBV7-2, the J call TRBJ2-7; 10 bases line up with TRBD1. The ends lost 2 bases at V and 2 bases at J; junction bases unmatched: 6. The CDR3 has 16 amino acids. Looked up from germline, CDR1 is SGHTA and CDR2 is FQGNSA. The CDR3 DNA follows: TGTGCCAGCAGCTTACGGGGACAGGGGCTTACCTACGAGCAGTACTTC. It specifies CASSLRGQGLTYEQYF. Complete variable domain (other parts from reference TRBV7-2 and TRBJ2-7): GAGVSQSPSNKVTEKGKDVELRCDPISGHTALYWYRQSLGQGLEFLIYFQGNSAPDKSGLPSDRFSAERTGGSVSTLTIQRTQQEDSAVYLCASSLRGQGLTYEQYFGPGTRLTVT.

The V gene is TRBV2, the J gene TRBJ1-2, with 8 positions matching TRBD1. The CDR3 consists of 14 residues. V lost 2 bases and J lost 4; bases outside the gene matches: 3. Per germline, CDR1 SNHLY and CDR2 FYNNEI. For the CDR3, the DNA is TGTGCCAGCAGTGAAATCCAGGGGGCCTATGGCTACACCTTC. Its translation is CASSEIQGAYGYTF.

The V call is TRBV6-5, the J call TRBJ1-6; D gene unclear. Germline CDR1 and CDR2: MNHEY and SVGAGI. The CDR3 is 16 amino acids. V gave up 0 bases and J gave up 0 bases, with 6 bases separating them. CDR3 in DNA: TGTGCCAGCAGTTACTCGGAGAGCTCCTATAATTCACCCCTCCACTTT. It translates to CASSYSESSYNSPLHF.

The gene calls are TRBV15 and TRBJ1-5; 7 bases fit TRBD1. This CDR3 has 16 residues. CDR1 and CDR2 (germline): LNHNV, YYDKDF (reference sequence). V gave up 0 bases and J gave up 1 base; unmatched junction bases: 3. This CDR3 reads CATSRDQTGSNQPQHF. The DNA for the CDR3 is TGTGCCACCAGCAGAGATCAGACAGGGAGCAATCAGCCCCAGCATTTT.

CDR3 sequence reads: CASSSTALNTEAFF. The DNA of the CDR3 is TGTGCCAGCAGCTCGACAGCTTTGAACACTGAAGCTTTCTTT. The chain joins TRBV7-6 to TRBJ1-1; D may be TRBD1 (5 bases). CDR1 is SGHVS, CDR2 FNYEAQ, per germline. Deletions cut 4 bases from V and 0 bases from J, with 9 bases between. The CDR3 contains 14 residues.

This chain uses TRBV19 with TRBJ2-2, with D hard to call. The V gene's germline CDR1 is LNHDA and CDR2 SQIVND (reference sequence). The length of the CDR3 is 16 residues. V lost 1 base, J lost 4 bases, and 13 bases lay in between. The CDR3 reads CASSIVGQLSTGELFF. The CDR3 nucleotides read TGTGCCAGTAGTATAGTGGGCCAACTGAGCACCGGGGAGCTGTTTTTT.

The gene calls are TRBV10-3 and TRBJ2-3, with 9 bases that match TRBD1. V lost 3 bases, J lost 5 bases, and 6 bases stayed unmatched. Germline V gene lookup returns CDR1 ENHRY and CDR2 SYGVKD. This CDR3 contains 15 residues. CDR3 in DNA: TGTGCCATCAGTGAAGGGACAGGGAGGGGAGATACGCAGTATTTT. Translation: CAISEGTGRGDTQYF.

The chain carries TRBV18 and TRBJ1-1, with 7 positions matching TRBD1. The CDR3 consists of 13 residues. CDR1 and CDR2 (germline): KGHSH, LQKENI. After removal of 4 bases from V and 5 bases from J, the junction contained 4 bases not matched to a gene. The CDR3 protein is CASSQTGETEAFF. CDR3 nucleotides: TGTGCCAGCTCACAAACAGGGGAGACTGAAGCTTTCTTT.

V and J are TRBV7-3 and TRBJ2-7; no clear D gene. CDR1 is SGHTA and CDR2 is FQGTGA in the germline V gene. Trimming left V 3 bases short and J 7 bases short, with 16 bases between. This CDR3 has 14 amino acids. The CDR3 loop is CASSFIPASGEQYF. CDR3 nucleotides: TGTGCCAGCAGCTTTATCCCCGCCTCCGGGGAGCAGTACTTC.

This chain connects TRBV18 to TRBJ2-2; D not certain. The CDR3 has 14 amino acids. Germline V gives CDR1 KGHSH, CDR2 LQKENI. Trimming stripped 2 bases from V and 4 bases from J, with 8 bases between. The CDR3 here is CASSPTGTTGELFF. CDR3 nucleotide sequence: TGTGCCAGCTCACCAACGGGTACCACCGGGGAGCTGTTTTTT.

Only one count was recorded for this clone. V and J are TRBV5-1 and TRBJ1-2, with 8 nucleotides matching TRBD1. CDR3 length equals 14 residues. J was trimmed by 4 bases and V by 3 bases; bases with no gene match: 5. CDR1 SGHRS and CDR2 YFSETQ come from the germline V gene. The CDR3, as DNA: TGCGCCAGCAGCTGGACAGGGACGATCTATGGCTACACCTTC. Encoded protein: CASSWTGTIYGYTF.

This chain connects TRBV6-1 to TRBJ1-1; TRBD1 agrees at 9 bases. This CDR3 contains 15 residues. Germline trimming cut 6 bases from V and 5 bases from J; bases unmatched to any gene: 10. The germline gives CDR1 MNHNS, CDR2 SASEGT. CDR3 protein: CASSPRQGEATEAFF. CDR3 DNA sequence: TGTGCCAGCAGCCCTCGACAGGGGGAGGCGACTGAAGCTTTCTTT.

The genes are TRBV19 and TRBJ1-1, with D perhaps matching TRBD1 (6 bases). Germline assignment: CDR1 LNHDA and CDR2 SQIVND (reference sequence). The ends were cut back, 9 bases at V and 0 bases at J, with 11 bases in the middle. This CDR3 spans 13 amino acids. Here the CDR3 DNA reads TGTGCCAGCGGACAGAGCATGAACACTGAAGCTTTCTTT. Encoded protein: CASGQSMNTEAFF.

The chain links TRBV6-1 to TRBJ2-6; the D gene is possibly TRBD1 (5 bases). This CDR3 contains 17 residues. Trimming removed 1 base from V and 0 bases from J, with 10 bases in between. The germline CDR1 and CDR2 sequences are MNHNS and SASEGT. The CDR3 sequence: CASSEGTFLSGANVLTF. Here the CDR3 DNA reads TGTGCCAGCAGTGAAGGGACATTCCTCTCTGGGGCCAACGTCCTGACTTTC.

This clone was observed once. This sequence joins TRBV6-6 and TRBJ2-4, with 9 nucleotides matching TRBD2. With V trimmed by 5 bases and J by 7 bases, 6 bases remained unmatched. The V gene's germline CDR1 is MNHNY and CDR2 SVGAGI (reference sequence). The CDR3 totals 14 residues. CDR3 loop: CASSTPGTSNIQYF. The CDR3 coding sequence is TGTGCCAGCAGTACCCCCGGGACTAGCAACATTCAGTACTTC.

In its sample, this clone was seen once. This chain joins TRBV10-2 and TRBJ2-7, with a tentative D call TRBD1 (7 bases). V was trimmed by 6 bases and J by 5 bases, leaving 17 bases between them. Looked up from germline, CDR1 is WSHSY and CDR2 is SAAADI. This CDR3 spans 14 amino acids. In DNA form, the CDR3 reads TGCGCCAGCAGGGAGGGGGCGATAGTCAACGAGCAGTACTTC. Its protein is CASREGAIVNEQYF.

This chain connects TRBV10-3 to TRBJ2-1; 7 bases align to TRBD1. This CDR3 contains 16 residues. J lost 0 bases, V lost 6 bases, and 8 bases had no gene match. The V gene's germline CDR1 is ENHRY and CDR2 SYGVKD. CDR3 coding DNA: TGTGCCATCAGCCCTCCCGGGACAGTCTCCTACAATGAGCAGTTCTTC. Translation gives CAISPPGTVSYNEQFF.

The chain has TRBV5-6 and TRBJ1-2; 7 positions agree with TRBD1. V lost 0 bases to trimming and J lost 4 bases; unmatched junction nucleotides: 6. Per germline, CDR1 SGHDT and CDR2 YYEEEE. This CDR3 spans 15 amino acids. Written as DNA, the CDR3 is TGTGCCAGCAGCTTGGGGACAGGAATCCTCTATGGCTACACCTTC. It encodes CASSLGTGILYGYTF. Complete variable domain (other parts from reference TRBV5-6 and TRBJ1-2): DAGVTQSPTHLIKTRGQQVTLRCSPKSGHDTVSWYQQALGQGPQFIFQYYEEEERQRGNFPDRFSGHQFPNYSSELNVNALLLGDSALYLCASSLGTGILYGYTFGSGTRLTVV.

This clone came up a few times. V and J are TRBV9 and TRBJ2-7, with 7 nucleotides matching TRBD1. With V trimmed by 0 bases and J by 2 bases, 2 bases remained unmatched. Germline V lookup: CDR1 SGDLS, CDR2 YYNGEE. The CDR3 contains 14 residues. CDR3 region: CASSVAQGTYEQYF. Written as DNA, the CDR3 is TGTGCCAGCAGCGTAGCACAGGGGACCTACGAGCAGTACTTC.

The CDR3 spells CASTKGGAGTNEKLFF. The CDR3 bases are TGCGCCAGCACCAAAGGTGGGGCAGGGACTAATGAAAAACTGTTTTTT. This chain links TRBV4-3 with TRBJ1-4; a possible D gene is TRBD1 (5 bases). This CDR3 region has 16 residues. Germline loops: CDR1 LGHNA, CDR2 YSLEER. V was pared by 7 bases and J by 2 bases, with 17 bases between.